The 9 T cell receptor beta chains below all came from one sample that was sequenced in a study of cytomegalovirus exposure and HLA in healthy donors. PCR employed 60 Vbeta and 13 Jbeta primers. Profiled with immunoSEQ multiplex PCR; TCRdb holds only in-frame clones, not every one. This sample carries 65,000 to 95,000 clones, with approximately 7.5% going to the ten biggest clones. Material: PBMCs. The receptors stem from a female donor in good health and CMV-seropositive.

The V gene is TRBV25-1, the J gene TRBJ2-3; D possibly corresponds to TRBD1 (5 bases). Trimming pared 0 bases from V and 6 bases from J, leaving 13 bases between. CDR3 length equals 15 residues. Germline CDR1 is MGHDK and CDR2 is SYGVNS. This CDR3 reads CASSEYGAERDTQYF. CDR3 DNA sequence: TGTGCCAGCAGTGAATATGGGGCCGAGAGGGATACGCAGTATTTT.

This chain connects TRBV23-1 to TRBJ1-1, with TRBD1 as a possible D gene (5 bases). TRBV23-1 is annotated as an ORF whose role is uncertain. The CDR3 extends over 15 amino acids. Deletions cut 2 bases from V and 4 bases from J, with 14 bases between. CDR3 protein: CASSQLRAVGTEAFF. The CDR3 region has the DNA TGCGCCAGCAGTCAACTCAGGGCAGTGGGCACTGAAGCTTTCTTT.

The chain couples TRBV27 to TRBJ2-1; tentative D call: TRBD2 (5 bases). The CDR3 spans 17 residues. Looked up from germline, CDR1 is MNHEY and CDR2 is SMNVEV (reference sequence). Trimming pared 7 bases from V and 7 bases from J, leaving 26 bases between. In DNA form, the CDR3 reads TGTGCCAGCACTCACGATGCCGGAGCGGACCTTATGAATGAGCAGTTCTTC. It translates to CASTHDAGADLMNEQFF.

This chain uses TRBV18 with TRBJ2-5, with D hard to call. This CDR3 is 15 amino acids long. The V end was cut by 0 bases, the J end by 5 bases, with 13 bases between. CDR1 and CDR2 from the germline V gene are KGHSH and LQKENI. The CDR3 DNA follows: TGTGCCAGCTCACCACCTGGCAGGCTAAGGGAGACCCAGTACTTC. Translation gives CASSPPGRLRETQYF.

The chain couples TRBV30 to TRBJ2-2; TRBD1 might be the D (6 bases). CDR1 and CDR2 (germline): GTSNPN, SVGIG (reference sequence). V dropped 0 bases and J dropped 4 bases, with 12 bases sitting between them. This CDR3 has 15 residues. The CDR3 loop reads CAWSVLGAFTGELFF. CDR3 nucleotides: TGTGCCTGGAGTGTACTGGGGGCATTCACCGGGGAGCTGTTTTTT.

V and J are TRBV6-1 and TRBJ2-7; 9 bases are shared with TRBD1. The CDR3 spans 13 residues. Trimming cost V 10 bases and J 5 bases; bases outside gene matches: 9. CDR1 is MNHNS and CDR2 is SASEGT in the germline V gene. CDR3 in amino acids: CAITGTGFHEQYF. CDR3 bases: TGTGCCATCACCGGGACAGGGTTTCACGAGCAGTACTTC.

The chain is built from TRBV6-1 and TRBJ2-7; TRBD2 agrees at 12 bases. The V gene's germline CDR1 is MNHNS and CDR2 SASEGT. With V trimmed by 1 base and J by 1 base, 2 bases remained unmatched. This CDR3 comprises 16 residues. Written as DNA, the CDR3 is TGTGCCAGCAGTGAAGGACTAGCGGGAGTATCCTACGAGCAGTACTTC. Its translation is CASSEGLAGVSYEQYF.

V gene TRBV7-2 combines with J gene TRBJ2-1; no reliable D call. CDR3 length: 14 amino acids. Germline-derived CDR1 and CDR2 are SGHTA and FQGNSA. With 0 bases removed from V and 5 bases from J, the gap between germline ends came to 8 bases. This CDR3 reads CASSLAESDNEQFF. DNA for the CDR3: TGTGCCAGCAGCTTAGCGGAGTCCGACAATGAGCAGTTCTTC.

This sequence joins TRBV27 and TRBJ2-7, with D perhaps TRBD2 (6 bases). V lost 8 bases to trimming and J lost 3 bases, with 17 bases between them. This CDR3 is 14 amino acids long. Germline-derived CDR1 and CDR2 are MNHEY and SMNVEV (reference sequence). CDR3 sequence reads: CASALGAGYYEQYF. The CDR3 coding sequence is TGTGCCAGCGCCCTTGGGGCGGGATACTACGAGCAGTACTTC.